The sequence of this TCR beta chain was determined in a study of a mutant IDH1 vaccine in newly diagnosed glioma. Overall study context: The therapy given earlier, which was standard therapy, consisted of radiotherapy, temozolomide, or both, and most of the patients received both. Overall study findings and caveats: Pseudoprogression seemed unlinked to shifts in top peripheral T cell clonotypes.

Indicated time point: week 5, during vaccination. One vaccine dose held 300 ug of mutant IDH1 20-mer peptide and came with topical imiquimod. To note about this clone: Its antigen is still unknown.

Sequenced by immunoSEQ multiplex PCR; TCRdb stores in-frame clones only, minus some. The sample has roughly 28,000 clones, about 89% seen once; the top ten hold more than 15%. This TCR was recovered from a man between 18 and 35 years old with glioma. The starting material was PBMCs, obtained from a glioma patient whose treatment included an IDH1 peptide vaccine.

The CDR3 region has the DNA TGTGCCATCAACACTGAAGCTTTCTTT. Its translation is CAINTEAFF. This sequence joins TRBV21-1 and TRBJ1-1. TRBV21-1 is described as a pseudogene. The CDR3 is 9 amino acids.